The TCR beta chain under discussion was sequenced for a study of blood T cells in healthy people across ages. General study points: The CMV status of each donor remained undetermined, and this could have confounded shifts in expanded clonotypes.

Germline-derived CDR1 and CDR2 are PRHDT and FYEKMQ (reference sequence). V was cut by 6 bases and J by 11 bases, with 14 bases left in between. The CDR3 loop spans 12 amino acids. This clonotype was counted a few times. As yet, its antigen is unknown. Using a J-beta primer mix together with a sample-barcoded 5' primer, a second PCR was run for roughly 7 to 12 cycles. TCRdb reanalysed the 5' RACE reads using MiXCR and keeps one entry per CDR3 protein. In the table there are around 1,000,000 distinct CDR3 sequences, 20% to 25% of which are singletons. The data also belong to a second study, concerning T cells of mothers and their children.

The rearrangement uses TRBV13 and TRBJ1-5; possibly TRBD1 for D (5 bases). This sequence originates from a girl between 2 and 10 years old in good health. Sequencing was carried out using blood. The CDR3 region is CASRSGVGAQHF. CDR3 DNA sequence: TGTGCCAGCAGATCGGGTGTAGGGGCCCAGCATTTT.